The 19 T cell receptor beta chains below come from one sample, sequenced in a study of Ad26.COV2.S vaccination and SARS-CoV-2 variants. The table came from immunoSEQ multiplex PCR; TCRdb's copy has only in-frame clones and leaves some out. The data contain 430,000 or so clones, roughly 89% of them seen just once; the ten biggest clones take up around 2.5%. Treatment of the sample: some 19 received Ad26.COV2.S at low or high dose, single or two shots; a few received placebo; per-sample allocation not given. After the first vaccine or placebo injection, samples were drawn on day 63. The sample was peripheral blood, taken in a trial of Ad26.COV2.S vaccine versus placebo. These receptors all stem from a person aged 18-65 years who received the Ad26.COV2.S COVID-19 vaccine or a placebo.

The chain employs TRBV7-2 and TRBJ1-6; no clear D. V was clipped by 4 bases and J by 9 bases, with 22 bases between them. The V gene's germline CDR1 is SGHTA and CDR2 FQGNSA. The CDR3 totals 17 residues. CDR3 DNA sequence: TGTGCCAGCAGCTCTAGTGGACGGCAGGCCTTTGGTTCACCCCTCCACTTT. Encoded protein: CASSSSGRQAFGSPLHF.

The gene calls are TRBV6-5 and TRBJ1-2; TRBD1 agrees at 11 bases. CDR3 size: 15 residues. V dropped 7 bases and J dropped 6; count of bases not matched to a gene: 10. Germline CDR1 reads MNHEY; CDR2 reads SVGAGI. The CDR3 nucleotides read TGTGCCAGCAAGGAGCGGGGACAGGGGGTAGATGGCTACACCTTC. Amino acids: CASKERGQGVDGYTF.

This clone was counted a few times. In DNA form, the CDR3 reads TGCGCCAGGACAGGGGAAGAACAGCCCCAGCATTTT. As protein: CARTGEEQPQHF. The chain has TRBV10-1 and TRBJ1-5; the match to TRBD1 covers 8 bases. The CDR3 covers 12 residues. J gave up 7 bases and V 9 bases, and 5 bases lay outside the gene matches. Germline V gene lookup returns CDR1 WNHNN and CDR2 SYGVQD (reference sequence).

V usage is TRBV24-1 and J usage is TRBJ1-2; no clear D. The length of the CDR3 is 12 residues. Germline loops: CDR1 KGHDR, CDR2 SFDVKD. Trimming left V 4 bases short and J 4 bases short, with 6 bases between. The CDR3 nucleotides are TGTGCCACCAGTGACAACCTCTATGGCTACACCTTC. Translated: CATSDNLYGYTF.

The chain combines TRBV5-6 with TRBJ1-2, with 7 bases that match TRBD1. After removal of 2 bases from V and 5 bases from J, the junction contained 3 bases not matched to a gene. This CDR3 spans 13 amino acids. Germline CDR1 reads SGHDT; CDR2 reads YYEEEE. CDR3 in amino acids: CASSFNRGYGYTF. The CDR3 DNA reads TGTGCCAGCAGCTTTAACAGGGGATATGGCTACACCTTC.

V usage is TRBV5-8 and J usage is TRBJ2-7; TRBD2 aligns across 8 bases. The V gene's germline CDR1 is SGHTS and CDR2 YDEGEE. The ends lost 2 bases at V and 3 bases at J; junction bases unmatched: 4. The CDR3 is made up of 14 amino acids. The CDR3 nucleotides are TGTGCCAGCAGCTTCGGGGGGGGCGGCTACGAGCAGTACGTC. Encoded protein: CASSFGGGGYEQYV.

The chain joins TRBV2 to TRBJ1-1, with 7 bases identical to TRBD1. V lost 4 bases and J lost 7; bases outside the gene matches: 6. The CDR3 has 13 amino acids. From germline, CDR1 is SNHLY and CDR2 FYNNEI. The CDR3 DNA follows: TGTGCCAGCAGTGTCGGGTGGGACAGTGAAGCTTTCTTT. Protein: CASSVGWDSEAFF. The full variable domain, with the rest looked up from reference TRBV2 and TRBJ1-1, is EPEVTQTPSHQVTQMGQEVILRCVPISNHLYFYWYRQILGQKVEFLVSFYNNEISEKSEIFDDQFSVERPDGSNFTLKIRSTKLEDSAMYFCASSVGWDSEAFFGQGTRLTVV.

V is TRBV2 and J is TRBJ1-6; TRBD1 might be the D (5 bases). CDR1 SNHLY and CDR2 FYNNEI come from the germline V gene. The CDR3 spans 15 residues. V dropped 6 bases and J dropped 0 bases, with 9 bases sitting between them. CDR3 in DNA: TGTGCCAGCAGAAAGACAGCCTCCTATAATTCACCCCTCCACTTT. Protein: CASRKTASYNSPLHF.

V usage is TRBV2 and J usage is TRBJ1-2; D not certain. In germline, CDR1 is SNHLY, CDR2 FYNNEI. This CDR3 region has 14 residues. V lost 4 bases and J lost 2, with 11 bases in between. The CDR3 here is CASSGLEVNYGYTF. CDR3 bases: TGTGCCAGCAGTGGCCTGGAGGTGAACTATGGCTACACCTTC. Variable domain in full (rest from reference TRBV2 and TRBJ1-2): EPEVTQTPSHQVTQMGQEVILRCVPISNHLYFYWYRQILGQKVEFLVSFYNNEISEKSEIFDDQFSVERPDGSNFTLKIRSTKLEDSAMYFCASSGLEVNYGYTFGSGTRLTVV.

This clone came up a few times. CDR3 protein: CASTHLTATNTGELFF. Written as DNA, the CDR3 is TGTGCCAGCACCCACTTGACGGCGACGAACACCGGGGAGCTGTTTTTT. The rearrangement joins TRBV28 to TRBJ2-2; unclear D gene. The CDR3 has 16 residues. Trimming left V 7 bases short and J 0 bases short, with 15 bases between. Germline CDR1 MDHEN, CDR2 SYDVKM.

This clone turned up a few times. V and J are TRBV28 and TRBJ1-2; a weak D match, TRBD1 (5 bases). Between the trimmed V and J ends, which lost 5 bases and 4 bases, there was a span of 11 bases. The germline V gene encodes CDR1 MDHEN and CDR2 SYDVKM. This CDR3 comprises 13 residues. CDR3 sequence: CASSGQGGYGYTF. In DNA, the CDR3 is TGTGCCAGCAGTGGGCAGGGAGGCTATGGCTACACCTTC.

V gene TRBV13 combines with J gene TRBJ2-1; 12 bases fit TRBD2. CDR1 PRHDT and CDR2 FYEKMQ come from the germline V gene (reference sequence). There are 15 residues in the CDR3. J lost 6 bases, V lost 8 bases, and 8 bases had no gene match. The CDR3, as DNA: TGTGCCAGCGCCAAACGGACTAGCGGGACCAATGAGCAGTTCTTC. Protein product: CASAKRTSGTNEQFF.

The chain joins TRBV19 to TRBJ1-2; weak D call: TRBD1 (5 bases). Deletions cut 3 bases from V and 2 bases from J, with 13 bases between. Per germline, CDR1 LNHDA and CDR2 SQIVND (reference sequence). The CDR3 is made up of 15 amino acids. Written as DNA, the CDR3 is TGTGCCAGTAGTATCCTCCCGGGACCGAACTATGGCTACACCTTC. It is translated as CASSILPGPNYGYTF.

V and J are TRBV6-4 and TRBJ1-2; TRBD1 might be the D (5 bases). Germline-derived CDR1 and CDR2 are MRHNA and SNTAGT. The CDR3 runs 13 residues. The V end lost 6 bases, the J end lost 5 bases, and 13 bases lay between the germline ends. CDR3 coding DNA: TGTGCCAGCAGCCTAACAGGCGGGTATGGCTACACCTTC. Translation gives CASSLTGGYGYTF.

The rearrangement joins TRBV7-3 to TRBJ2-2; D gene unclear. Per the germline V gene, CDR1 is SGHTA and CDR2 is FQGTGA. The CDR3 contains 14 residues. V lost 4 bases and J lost 1, with 7 bases in between. The CDR3 DNA is TGTGCCAGCAGCTACCGATTGAACACCGGGGAGCTGTTTTTT. This encodes CASSYRLNTGELFF.

The rearrangement uses TRBV11-1 and TRBJ2-7; D is possibly TRBD1 or TRBD2 (5 bases each). Germline V gene lookup returns CDR1 SGHAT and CDR2 FQDESV (reference sequence). Trimming left V 6 bases short and J 1 base short, with 16 bases between. The length of the CDR3 is 15 residues. The DNA for the CDR3 is TGTGCCAGCAGTCGACAGTTCGGGGATTCCTACGAGCAGTACGTC. The encoded protein is CASSRQFGDSYEQYV.

The chain uses TRBV30 and TRBJ1-2, with D possibly being TRBD1 (5 bases). The CDR3 is 15 residues long. Germline V gene lookup returns CDR1 GTSNPN and CDR2 SVGIG (reference sequence). V lost 3 bases and J lost 4, with 18 bases in between. The CDR3 nucleotides read TGTGCCTGGAGCCTCCCGGGACCGGGGGGCTATGGCTACACCTTC. Amino acid sequence: CAWSLPGPGGYGYTF.

This rearrangement joins TRBV9 to TRBJ2-3, with 11 bases that match TRBD2. This CDR3 contains 14 residues. Germline loops: CDR1 SGDLS, CDR2 YYNGEE. After removal of 3 bases from V and 6 bases from J, the junction contained 3 bases not matched to a gene. The CDR3 DNA reads TGTGCCAGCAGCGGACTAGCGGGGTTTGATACGCAGTATTTT. This sequence encodes CASSGLAGFDTQYF. Combining the CDR3 with reference TRBV9 and TRBJ2-3 gives the whole variable domain DSGVTQTPKHLITATGQRVTLRCSPRSGDLSVYWYQQSLDQGLQFLIQYYNGEERAKGNILERFSAQQFPDLHSELNLSSLELGDSALYFCASSGLAGFDTQYFGPGTRLTVL.

This chain joins TRBV5-5 and TRBJ2-1, with D perhaps matching TRBD2 (5 bases). The CDR3 is made up of 13 amino acids. Trimming pared 4 bases from V and 10 bases from J, leaving 15 bases between. Germline CDR1 reads SGHKS; CDR2 reads YYEKEE (reference sequence). CDR3 loop: CASSTYQGREQFF. The CDR3 bases are TGTGCCAGCAGCACCTACCAAGGGAGAGAGCAGTTCTTC.